This T cell receptor (beta chain) was recorded in a study of OX40 agonist ivuxolimab in advanced cancers. Study details: Each patient was given ivuxolimab into a vein every 2 weeks, at 0.01 to 10 mg/kg. With a range of roughly 20 to 80, age averaged about 58 years, and 70% to 85% were male. Prior checkpoint blockade (anti-PD-1, anti-PD-L1 or anti-CTLA-4) was permitted; approximately 40% had it.

Germline loops: CDR1 MDHEN, CDR2 SYDVKM. This CDR3 is built from 14 residues. V lost 4 bases and J lost 7, with 13 bases in between. Study-level results: The study found that CD8+ T cells averaged more expanded clones than CD4+.

Generated by immunoSEQ multiplex PCR, the TCRdb table keeps only in-frame clones and is missing some. The table has more than 55,000 clones, under 85% seen once. With respect to this clone: What it binds is unknown.

The V and J genes are TRBV28 and TRBJ1-4, with D hard to call. The sequences come from CD4+ or CD8+ T cells sorted from blood, collected in a trial of the OX40 agonist ivuxolimab. The TCR comes from an adult with an advanced solid tumor such as melanoma, head and neck, liver or kidney cancer. The CDR3 nucleotides read TGTGCCAGCAGTTCGTTACAGCAGTCTGAAAAACTGTTTTTT. Translation gives CASSSLQQSEKLFF.